This is a list of T cell receptor beta chains from one sample in a study of T-cell reconstitution after alpha-beta-depleted transplantation in children. Via MiXCR, TCRdb re-called the PCR reads, giving one row per CDR3 protein. This sample has around 370,000 distinct CDR3 sequences, with 15% to 20% found just once. The sequencing here drew on PBMCs, mostly from graft donor cells, taken 360 days after TCRalphabeta/CD19-depleted stem cell transplant. Source of these receptors: a male patient aged 2 to 9 who had a stem cell transplant for acute lymphoblastic leukemia, so the T cells may come from the graft donor. Both conserved end residues are trimmed from each CDR3.

>TRBJ2-2|TRBV6-1
ASSPGPTGELF
>TRBJ1-5|TRBV4-3
ASSQDSRGPNQPQH
>TRBJ1-1|TRBV28
ASSFPRYLDSHPNTEAF
>TRBJ2-7|TRBV12-3/TRBV12-4
ASSHTGIYEQY
>TRBJ2-1|TRBV29-1
SVGGEMAFNEQF
>TRBJ2-7|TRBV10-3
ATRQSASLGEQY
>TRBJ2-3|TRBV12-3/TRBV12-4
ASTLLAVPDTQY
>TRBJ2-7|TRBV27
ASMPDGGFSREQY
>TRBJ2-3|TRBV5-1
ASSFGSGSPPFLY
>TRBJ1-3|TRBV2
ASRIQGGGNTIY
>TRBJ2-5|TRBV12-3/TRBV12-4
ASSLRGEETQY
>TRBJ2-5|TRBV5-1
ASATSGIQETQY
>TRBJ2-2|TRBV12-3/TRBV12-4
ASSSSTSPGELF
>TRBJ2-7|TRBV4-1
ASSHRQGSYEQY
>TRBJ2-7|TRBV5-6
ASSLQSYEQY
>TRBJ2-7|TRBV4-1
ASSQLRTGYNEQY
>TRBJ2-2|TRBV30
AWSIGGAGELF
>TRBJ1-1|TRBV7-9
ASSLLVQTEAF
>TRBJ1-1|TRBV12-3/TRBV12-4
ASSLRDSEAF
>TRBJ2-1|TRBV27
ASSLRETPAYNEQF
>TRBJ2-5|TRBV4-2
ASSQDVETQY
>TRBJ2-5|TRBV4-1
ASSLTSGRFVETQY
>TRBJ2-7|TRBV29-1
SVSGTGLYEQY
>TRBJ1-1|TRBV28
ASSSDREYAF
>TRBJ2-1|TRBV4-3
ASSQVGTGYNEQF
>TRBJ2-2|TRBV4-3
ASSQDRGGTGELF
>TRBJ2-5|TRBV7-9
ASSLERTEQETQY
>TRBJ2-5|TRBV5-1
ASSPGTGGGETQY
>TRBJ1-1|TRBV29-1
SGGPGDEAF
>TRBJ1-3|TRBV5-1
ASSLNQGYGSGNTIY
>TRBJ2-7|TRBV4-1
ASSLITSGAPQY
>TRBJ2-1|TRBV29-1
SVGGTSSYNEQF
>TRBJ2-5|TRBV7-2
ASSSAPGQGQETQY